These 25 T cell receptor beta chains were sequenced from one sample in a study of control samples from healthy donors and cancer patients. Some clones are missing from TCRdb's copy, which holds only in-frame ones; the method was immunoSEQ multiplex PCR. The repertoire includes under 100,000 clones, less than 90% of them detected once, and around 14% sits in the top ten. The sample taken for sequencing was blood. All receptors derive from a woman in her 70s in good health.

The chain joins TRBV30 to TRBJ2-1; TRBD2 aligns across 11 bases. In germline, CDR1 is GTSNPN, CDR2 SVGIG (reference sequence). Losses at the gene ends were 5 bases for V and 7 bases for J; bases not matched to a gene: 10. The CDR3 sequence is 15 residues long. CDR3 DNA sequence: TGTGCCTGGTCGAAACTAGCGGGGGAGGTAAATGAGCAGTTCTTC. This encodes CAWSKLAGEVNEQFF.

The J gene is TRBJ2-5, the V gene TRBV10-3; D is unclear. The CDR3 is made up of 12 amino acids. The germline V gene encodes CDR1 ENHRY and CDR2 SYGVKD. The V end lost 2 bases, the J end lost 4 bases, and 5 bases lay between the germline ends. The CDR3 DNA sequence: TGTGCCATCAGTGAGCCCCCAGAGACCCAGTACTTC. Its protein is CAISEPPETQYF.

V is TRBV20-1 and J is TRBJ1-1; D is ambiguous. The CDR3 loop spans 11 amino acids. CDR1 and CDR2 from the germline V gene are DFQATT and SNEGSKA (reference sequence). Trimming took off 6 bases at V and 1 base at J, with 6 bases between the two ends. CDR3 protein: CSASTNTEAFF. In DNA form, the CDR3 reads TGCAGTGCCAGCACGAACACTGAAGCTTTCTTT.

The chain employs TRBV20-1 and TRBJ2-3; D gene unclear. Germline assignment: CDR1 DFQATT and CDR2 SNEGSKA (reference sequence). The CDR3 runs 12 residues. With 3 bases removed from V and 2 bases from J, the gap between germline ends came to 6 bases. As DNA, the CDR3 is TGCAGTGCTAGTGGCGACACAGATACGCAGTATTTT. This gives the protein CSASGDTDTQYF.

V and J are TRBV7-8 and TRBJ2-5, with 9 bases matching TRBD2. Trimming took 7 bases from V and 1 from J; bases not matched to a gene: 1. CDR3 length equals 13 residues. Germline CDR1 reads SGHVS; CDR2 reads FQNEAQ. The CDR3 reads CASTRGGQETQYF. The CDR3 nucleotides are TGTGCCAGCACGCGGGGGGGCCAAGAGACCCAGTACTTC.

A single count supports this clone. The chain uses TRBV3-1 (or the pseudogene TRBV3-2) and TRBJ1-2; TRBD1 agrees at 9 bases. Germline V lookup: CDR1 LGHDT, CDR2 YNNKEL (reference sequence). Losses at the gene ends were 0 bases for V and 4 bases for J; bases not matched to a gene: 3. The CDR3 loop spans 15 amino acids. The CDR3 loop is CASSQDQDRGYGYTF. Written as DNA, the CDR3 is TGTGCCAGCAGCCAAGATCAGGACAGGGGCTATGGCTACACCTTC.

The genes are TRBV15 and TRBJ1-2; the D is unclear. The germline V gene has CDR1 LNHNV and CDR2 YYDKDF (reference sequence). This CDR3 comprises 13 residues. Trimming took off 4 bases at V and 1 base at J, with 7 bases between the two ends. CDR3 region: CATSTTINYGYTF. For the CDR3, the DNA is TGTGCCACCAGCACCACAATTAACTATGGCTACACCTTC.

V usage is TRBV6-2 or TRBV6-3 and J usage is TRBJ1-3; D is unresolved. CDR1 is MNHEY, CDR2 SVGEGT, per germline. The CDR3 length is 17 residues. V was cut by 6 bases and J by 2 bases, with 20 bases left in between. The DNA for the CDR3 is TGTGCCAGCAGCACCATCCAAGACGGGAGACCTGGAAACACCATATATTTT. This gives the protein CASSTIQDGRPGNTIYF.

The rearrangement links TRBV5-4 to TRBJ2-2; D gene uncertain. V lost 0 bases and J 2 bases, leaving 11 bases between the germline ends. The CDR3 length is 16 residues. Per germline, CDR1 SGHNT and CDR2 YYREEE (reference sequence). The CDR3 DNA reads TGTGCCAGCAGCTTGGCGGGCAGAACTAACACCGGGGAGCTGTTTTTT. As protein: CASSLAGRTNTGELFF.

This chain links TRBV7-8 with TRBJ1-4; tentatively, D is TRBD1 (5 bases). Trimming removed 8 bases at V and 0 bases at J, with 16 bases between. This CDR3 comprises 16 residues. CDR1 is SGHVS, CDR2 FQNEAQ, per germline. The CDR3: CASRGTRWATNEKLFF. The CDR3 DNA reads TGTGCCAGCCGGGGGACTCGTTGGGCAACTAATGAAAAACTGTTTTTT.

To note about this clone: Other nucleotide sequences in the sample specify the same CDR3. J is TRBJ1-1 and V is TRBV19; D not resolved. V was clipped by 1 base and J by 0 bases, with 6 bases between them. The CDR3 has 14 residues. Germline values: CDR1 LNHDA, CDR2 SQIVND (reference sequence). CDR3: CASSIGGMNTEAFF. The CDR3 bases are TGTGCCAGTAGTATAGGAGGGATGAACACTGAAGCTTTCTTT.

About this clone itself: Other DNA sequences within the sample encode an identical CDR3. The chain joins TRBV9 to TRBJ1-3; TRBD1 is a possible D gene (6 bases). Trimming took off 6 bases at V and 4 bases at J, with 20 bases between the two ends. This CDR3 is 16 amino acids long. Germline V gene lookup returns CDR1 SGDLS and CDR2 YYNGEE. CDR3 DNA: TGTGCCAGCACCCGAAGTTCAAGGGGGACCGGAAACACCATATATTTT. It codes for CASTRSSRGTGNTIYF.

The genes are TRBV9 and TRBJ2-2, with D possibly TRBD1 on 6 matching bases. Trimming stripped 4 bases from V and 7 bases from J, with 14 bases between. The CDR3 contains 14 residues. In germline, CDR1 is SGDLS, CDR2 YYNGEE. The CDR3 loop reads CASSIGQTSGELFF. Written as DNA, the CDR3 is TGTGCCAGCAGCATAGGACAGACCAGCGGGGAGCTGTTTTTT.

J is TRBJ1-4 and V is TRBV27, with D perhaps TRBD1 (6 bases). The CDR3 length is 15 residues. V was clipped by 6 bases and J by 7 bases, with 18 bases between them. CDR1 and CDR2 from the germline V gene are MNHEY and SMNVEV (reference sequence). CDR3 protein: CASRPDGTHREKLFF. The CDR3 nucleotides read TGTGCCAGCAGGCCAGACGGGACACATCGTGAAAAACTGTTTTTT.

The gene calls are TRBV7-8 and TRBJ2-6; D is ambiguous. This CDR3 comprises 20 residues. With 1 base removed from V and 0 bases from J, the gap between germline ends came to 19 bases. The germline V gene has CDR1 SGHVS and CDR2 FQNEAQ. The CDR3 DNA sequence: TGTGCCAGCAGCTTAGAGGAGTTGATCGCTGCTACCTCTGGGGCCAACGTCCTGACTTTC. This codes for CASSLEELIAATSGANVLTF.

In its sample, this clone was seen once. The chain has TRBV2 and TRBJ2-7; TRBD1 is a possible D gene (6 bases). This CDR3 spans 13 amino acids. V was cut by 6 bases and J by 4 bases, with 13 bases left in between. Germline-derived CDR1 and CDR2 are SNHLY and FYNNEI. CDR3 nucleotide sequence: TGTGCCAGCAGCGGGTTACAGGGATACGAGCAGTACTTC. It yields the protein CASSGLQGYEQYF. The full variable domain, in which reference TRBV2 and TRBJ2-7 provide the parts outside the CDR3, is EPEVTQTPSHQVTQMGQEVILRCVPISNHLYFYWYRQILGQKVEFLVSFYNNEISEKSEIFDDQFSVERPDGSNFTLKIRSTKLEDSAMYFCASSGLQGYEQYFGPGTRLTVT.

The chain uses TRBV9 and TRBJ2-3; TRBD2 matches 12 bases. Germline lookup yields CDR1 SGDLS and CDR2 YYNGEE. The CDR3 totals 20 residues. The trim removed 0 bases at V and 4 bases at J, leaving 15 bases unmatched. CDR3: CASSVVPGLAGATLADTQYF. CDR3 DNA: TGTGCCAGCAGCGTAGTCCCGGGACTAGCGGGCGCTACCTTGGCAGATACGCAGTATTTT.

The V gene is TRBV9, the J gene TRBJ1-1; D is possibly TRBD1 (5 bases). Trimming stripped 2 bases from V and 3 bases from J, with 8 bases between. CDR1 and CDR2 from the germline V gene are SGDLS and YYNGEE. This CDR3 has 13 residues. The chain's CDR3 is CASSVGAHTEAFF. In DNA form, the CDR3 reads TGTGCCAGCAGCGTTGGGGCACACACTGAAGCTTTCTTT.

The chain couples TRBV5-8 to TRBJ2-2; 7 bases fit TRBD2. Germline CDR1 is SGHTS and CDR2 is YDEGEE. The J segment lost 6 bases and the V segment lost 1 base, leaving 3 bases of the junction unmatched. The CDR3 is 14 residues long. For the CDR3, the DNA is TGTGCCAGCAGCTTGTCAGGGAGGGCCGGGGAGCTGTTTTTT. Translated, it gives CASSLSGRAGELFF. The full variable domain, its missing parts supplied by reference TRBV5-8 and TRBJ2-2, is EAGVTQSPTHLIKTRGQQATLRCSPISGHTSVYWYQQALGLGLQFLLWYDEGEERNRGNFPPRFSGRQFPNYSSELNVNALELEDSALYLCASSLSGRAGELFFGEGSRLTVL.

This sequence joins TRBV19 and TRBJ1-5, with D possibly being TRBD1 (6 bases). Germline V gene lookup returns CDR1 LNHDA and CDR2 SQIVND (reference sequence). With 6 bases removed from V and 6 bases from J, the gap between germline ends came to 18 bases. This CDR3 is built from 15 residues. The CDR3 bases are TGTGCCAGTAGCAAATCTTGGGGGGGCGGTCAGCCCCAGCATTTT. Amino acids: CASSKSWGGGQPQHF.

This rearrangement joins TRBV18 to TRBJ2-7; 8 positions match TRBD1. The trim removed 6 bases at V and 6 bases at J, leaving 10 bases unmatched. This CDR3 is built from 14 residues. The germline CDR1 and CDR2 sequences are KGHSH and LQKENI. The CDR3 protein is CASSPGTGRSEQYF. The CDR3 coding sequence is TGTGCCAGCTCGCCAGGGACAGGACGAAGCGAGCAGTACTTC.

V gene TRBV2 combines with J gene TRBJ2-7; D is perhaps TRBD1 (6 bases). CDR3 length: 15 residues. Trimming shortened V by 1 base and J by 2 bases, and 12 bases separated the two germline ends. From germline, CDR1 is SNHLY and CDR2 FYNNEI. The CDR3: CASSEVDSFAYEQYF. The DNA of the CDR3 is TGTGCCAGCAGTGAAGTGGACAGCTTTGCCTACGAGCAGTACTTC.

The rearrangement links TRBV18 to TRBJ2-1, with D perhaps TRBD2 (5 bases). The CDR3 has 15 amino acids. V was shortened by 0 bases and J by 3 bases, with 9 bases between the two germline ends. Germline CDR1 and CDR2: KGHSH and LQKENI. The CDR3 loop reads CASSPPIGNYNEQFF. In DNA, the CDR3 is TGTGCCAGCTCACCACCTATCGGGAACTACAATGAGCAGTTCTTC.

The chain recombines TRBV10-3 with TRBJ2-2; 10 bases map to TRBD1. V dropped 6 bases and J dropped 0; count of bases not matched to a gene: 1. Germline V gene lookup returns CDR1 ENHRY and CDR2 SYGVKD. This CDR3 contains 15 residues. The chain's CDR3 is CAIRGQGANTGELFF. The CDR3 coding sequence is TGTGCCATCAGAGGACAGGGGGCGAACACCGGGGAGCTGTTTTTT.

The V and J genes are TRBV7-2 and TRBJ2-3, with D unresolved. Per the germline V gene, CDR1 is SGHTA and CDR2 is FQGNSA. The V end was cut by 1 base, the J end by 1 base, with 6 bases between. The CDR3 loop spans 14 amino acids. The CDR3 is CASSLEARTDTQYF. In DNA, the CDR3 is TGTGCCAGCAGCTTAGAAGCACGCACAGATACGCAGTATTTT. The full variable domain, completed using reference TRBV7-2 and TRBJ2-3, is GAGVSQSPSNKVTEKGKDVELRCDPISGHTALYWYRQSLGQGLEFLIYFQGNSAPDKSGLPSDRFSAERTGGSVSTLTIQRTQQEDSAVYLCASSLEARTDTQYFGPGTRLTVL.